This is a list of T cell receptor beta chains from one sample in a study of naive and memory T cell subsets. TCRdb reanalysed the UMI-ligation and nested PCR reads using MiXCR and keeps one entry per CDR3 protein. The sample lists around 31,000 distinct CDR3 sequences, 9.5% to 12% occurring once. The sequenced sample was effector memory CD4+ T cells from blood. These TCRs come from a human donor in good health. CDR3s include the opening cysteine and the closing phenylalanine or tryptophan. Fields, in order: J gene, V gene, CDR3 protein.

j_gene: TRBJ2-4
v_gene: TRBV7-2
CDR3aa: CASRIEADVIQYF

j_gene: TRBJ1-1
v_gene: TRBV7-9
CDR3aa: CASSPLGGMNTEAFF

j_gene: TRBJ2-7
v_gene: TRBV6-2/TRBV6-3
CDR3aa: CASSYAGTGTYEQYF

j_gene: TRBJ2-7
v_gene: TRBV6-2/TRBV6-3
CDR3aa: CASGLTGISGEQYF

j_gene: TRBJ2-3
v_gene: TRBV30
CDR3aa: CAWSVKGPLYF

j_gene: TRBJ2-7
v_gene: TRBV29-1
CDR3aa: CSVQGVGYEQYF

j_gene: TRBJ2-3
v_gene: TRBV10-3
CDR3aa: CAISESADTQYF

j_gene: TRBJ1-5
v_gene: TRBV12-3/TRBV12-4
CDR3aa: CASSRDRGRQPQHF

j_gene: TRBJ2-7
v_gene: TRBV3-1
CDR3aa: CASRQGHSSYEQYF

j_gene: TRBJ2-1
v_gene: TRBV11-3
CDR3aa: CASSPLAGGNNEQFF

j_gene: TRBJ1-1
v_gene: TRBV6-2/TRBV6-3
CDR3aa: CASRPRQGARGTEAFF

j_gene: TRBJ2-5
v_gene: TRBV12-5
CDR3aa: CASGLGSQETQYF

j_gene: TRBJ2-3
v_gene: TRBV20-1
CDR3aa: CSARAAAGGMTDTQYF

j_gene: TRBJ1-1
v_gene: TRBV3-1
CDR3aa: CASSPPVRGGYTEAFF

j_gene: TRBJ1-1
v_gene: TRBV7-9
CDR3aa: CASSLMGFEAFF